This T cell receptor (beta chain) was sequenced during a study of blood T cell repertoires in COVID-19. Trimming shortened V by 0 bases and J by 4 bases, and 13 bases separated the two germline ends. The germline V gene encodes CDR1 LNHNV and CDR2 YYDKDF (reference sequence). CDR3 length: 15 residues. In the original workflow: Scientists estimated how many nucleated cells there were by amplifying reference gene primers. Profiling relied on immunoSEQ multiplex PCR, and the TCRdb table lists in-frame clones only, not all of them. The V and J calls and clone size come from that table; D and trimming were worked out from the DNA. The sample lists about 200,000 clones; more than 80% were seen once.

This chain uses TRBV15 with TRBJ2-7; perhaps TRBD1 as D (5 bases). Sequencing input: PBMCs or T cells enriched from blood (not recorded which). This clonotype was sampled from a man aged 30 to 39 who had recovered from COVID-19. The DNA of the CDR3 is TGTGCCACCAGCAGAGACAGGGCTTCCTGGTACGAGCAGTACTTC. Amino acid sequence: CATSRDRASWYEQYF.